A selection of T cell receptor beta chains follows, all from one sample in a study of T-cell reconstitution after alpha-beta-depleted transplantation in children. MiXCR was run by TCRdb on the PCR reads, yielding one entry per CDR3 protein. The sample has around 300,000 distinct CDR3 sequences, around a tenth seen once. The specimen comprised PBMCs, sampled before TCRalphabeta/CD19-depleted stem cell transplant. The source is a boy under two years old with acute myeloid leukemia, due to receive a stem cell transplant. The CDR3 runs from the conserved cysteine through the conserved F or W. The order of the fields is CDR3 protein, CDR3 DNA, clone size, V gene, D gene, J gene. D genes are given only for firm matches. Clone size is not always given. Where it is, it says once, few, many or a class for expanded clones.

CDR3 protein: CASRGGLSYEQYF; CDR3 DNA: TGTGCCAGCCGGGGCGGCCTCTCCTACGAGCAGTACTTC; clone size: many; V gene: TRBV6-2/TRBV6-3; D gene: -; J gene: TRBJ2-7
CDR3 protein: CASSFLAGPKNIQYF; CDR3 DNA: TGTGCCAGCAGTTTCCTAGCGGGGCCCAAAAACATTCAGTACTTC; clone size: many; V gene: TRBV28; D gene: TRBD2; J gene: TRBJ2-4
CDR3 protein: CASSVTGSGANVLTF; CDR3 DNA: TGTGCCAGCAGCGTAACCGGCTCTGGGGCCAACGTCCTGACTTTC; clone size: many; V gene: TRBV9; D gene: -; J gene: TRBJ2-6
CDR3 protein: CASTSRNQETQYF; CDR3 DNA: TGTGCCAGCACCTCACGCAACCAAGAGACCCAGTACTTC; clone size: few; V gene: TRBV6-5; D gene: -; J gene: TRBJ2-5
CDR3 protein: CASSRGAQDTQYF; CDR3 DNA: TGTGCCAGCAGTAGGGGTGCGCAAGATACGCAGTATTTT; clone size: few; V gene: TRBV12-3/TRBV12-4; D gene: -; J gene: TRBJ2-3
CDR3 protein: CSVGGRMEETQYF; CDR3 DNA: TGCAGCGTAGGGGGGCGAATGGAAGAGACCCAGTACTTC; clone size: many; V gene: TRBV29-1; D gene: -; J gene: TRBJ2-5
CDR3 protein: CASKATSRDEQYF; CDR3 DNA: TGCGCCAGCAAGGCGACTAGCCGGGACGAGCAGTACTTC; clone size: many; V gene: TRBV5-1; D gene: TRBD2; J gene: TRBJ2-7
CDR3 protein: CASSLGDPEQYF; CDR3 DNA: TGTGCCAGCAGCTTGGGGGACCCCGAGCAGTACTTC; clone size: many; V gene: TRBV5-5; D gene: -; J gene: TRBJ2-7
CDR3 protein: CAISEQGSSYNEQFF; CDR3 DNA: TGTGCCATCAGTGAACAGGGTAGCTCCTACAATGAGCAGTTCTTC; clone size: many; V gene: TRBV10-3; D gene: -; J gene: TRBJ2-1
CDR3 protein: CASSFGQGNEQYF; CDR3 DNA: TGTGCCAGCTCATTTGGACAGGGGAACGAGCAGTACTTC; clone size: many; V gene: TRBV18; D gene: TRBD1; J gene: TRBJ2-7
CDR3 protein: CASSPGTFSYEQYF; CDR3 DNA: TGTGCCAGCAGCCCAGGGACGTTCTCCTACGAGCAGTACTTC; clone size: many; V gene: TRBV14; D gene: -; J gene: TRBJ2-7
CDR3 protein: CASSQDQGSGNEKLFF; CDR3 DNA: TGTGCCAGCAGCCAAGACCAGGGGTCGGGTAATGAAAAACTGTTTTTT; clone size: few; V gene: TRBV4-2; D gene: -; J gene: TRBJ1-4
CDR3 protein: CASSSTSGPGTDTQYF; CDR3 DNA: TGCGCCAGCAGCTCAACCAGCGGCCCCGGAACAGATACGCAGTATTTT; clone size: -; V gene: TRBV5-1; D gene: -; J gene: TRBJ2-3
CDR3 protein: CASSPRGSNQPQHF; CDR3 DNA: TGCGCCAGCAGTCCAAGGGGGAGCAATCAGCCCCAGCATTTT; clone size: many; V gene: TRBV23-1; D gene: -; J gene: TRBJ1-5
CDR3 protein: CATSDTTGWIGTQYF; CDR3 DNA: TGTGCCACCAGTGATACAACCGGATGGATTGGTACGCAGTATTTT; clone size: few; V gene: TRBV24-1; D gene: -; J gene: TRBJ2-3
CDR3 protein: CASSRRDREYEQYF; CDR3 DNA: TGCGCCAGCAGCCGGCGGGACAGGGAGTACGAGCAGTACTTC; clone size: many; V gene: TRBV5-1; D gene: TRBD1; J gene: TRBJ2-7
CDR3 protein: CASSQTSGGLNEQFF; CDR3 DNA: TGCGCCAGCAGCCAAACTAGCGGGGGCCTCAATGAGCAGTTCTTC; clone size: many; V gene: TRBV5-1; D gene: TRBD2; J gene: TRBJ2-1
CDR3 protein: CASSLNEGAEAFF; CDR3 DNA: TGTGCTAGCAGCTTAAATGAAGGAGCTGAAGCTTTCTTT; clone size: many; V gene: TRBV7-7; D gene: -; J gene: TRBJ1-1
CDR3 protein: CASSDGQGRKNIQYF; CDR3 DNA: TGTGCCAGCAGTGATGGACAGGGTCGGAAGAACATTCAGTACTTC; clone size: many; V gene: TRBV2; D gene: TRBD1; J gene: TRBJ2-4
CDR3 protein: CASSQVRDRGYNEQFF; CDR3 DNA: TGCGCCAGCAGCCAAGTCCGGGACAGGGGTTACAATGAGCAGTTCTTC; clone size: many; V gene: TRBV4-3; D gene: TRBD1; J gene: TRBJ2-1
CDR3 protein: CASSYSGEYNEQFF; CDR3 DNA: TGTGCCAGCAGTTACTCGGGTGAATACAATGAGCAGTTCTTC; clone size: many; V gene: TRBV6-2/TRBV6-3; D gene: -; J gene: TRBJ2-1
CDR3 protein: CASSLDRGGETQYF; CDR3 DNA: TGCGCCAGCAGCCTAGACAGGGGGGGAGAGACCCAGTACTTC; clone size: many; V gene: TRBV4-1; D gene: TRBD1; J gene: TRBJ2-5
CDR3 protein: CASSLVADEKAFF; CDR3 DNA: TGTGCCAGCAGCTTAGTAGCGGACGAAAAAGCTTTCTTT; clone size: many; V gene: TRBV7-2; D gene: -; J gene: TRBJ1-1
CDR3 protein: CASSPTVGNEQFF; CDR3 DNA: TGTGCCAGCAGCCCTACCGTTGGGAATGAGCAGTTCTTC; clone size: many; V gene: TRBV7-9; D gene: -; J gene: TRBJ2-1
CDR3 protein: CASSEGQGIGEQFF; CDR3 DNA: TGTGCCAGCTCAGAGGGACAGGGGATTGGAGAGCAGTTCTTC; clone size: many; V gene: TRBV18; D gene: TRBD1; J gene: TRBJ2-1
CDR3 protein: CASSQETITGELFF; CDR3 DNA: TGTGCCAGCAGCCAGGAAACAATCACCGGGGAGCTGTTTTTT; clone size: many; V gene: TRBV3-1; D gene: -; J gene: TRBJ2-2
CDR3 protein: CASSQDLPDLYGYTF; CDR3 DNA: TGTGCCAGCAGCCAAGATCTGCCAGACCTCTATGGCTACACCTTC; clone size: few; V gene: TRBV4-2; D gene: -; J gene: TRBJ1-2
CDR3 protein: CASSEALGLALGSYEQYF; CDR3 DNA: TGTGCCAGCAGTGAAGCCCTTGGACTAGCGTTGGGCTCCTACGAGCAGTACTTC; clone size: few; V gene: TRBV6-1; D gene: TRBD2; J gene: TRBJ2-7
CDR3 protein: CATSSGSSYNEQFF; CDR3 DNA: TGTGCCACCAGTAGCGGGAGCTCCTACAATGAGCAGTTCTTC; clone size: many; V gene: TRBV15; D gene: TRBD2; J gene: TRBJ2-1
CDR3 protein: CASSQDRTALYEQYF; CDR3 DNA: TGTGCCAGCAGCCAAGATCGAACAGCCCTCTACGAGCAGTACTTC; clone size: many; V gene: TRBV3-1; D gene: -; J gene: TRBJ2-7
CDR3 protein: CATSDPGGYEQYF; CDR3 DNA: TGTGCCACCAGTGATCCCGGGGGGTACGAGCAGTACTTC; clone size: many; V gene: TRBV24-1; D gene: TRBD2; J gene: TRBJ2-7
CDR3 protein: CASSPGLVSTDTQYF; CDR3 DNA: TGTGCCAGCAGCCCGGGACTAGTCAGCACAGATACGCAGTATTTT; clone size: many; V gene: TRBV7-2; D gene: TRBD2; J gene: TRBJ2-3
CDR3 protein: CASSGTGGLYEQCF; CDR3 DNA: TGTGCCAGCAGCGGGACAGGGGGTCTCTACGAGCAGTGCTTC; clone size: -; V gene: TRBV5-6; D gene: TRBD1; J gene: TRBJ2-7
CDR3 protein: CASSLVRTGGTEAFF; CDR3 DNA: TGCGCCAGCAGCTTGGTTAGGACAGGGGGCACTGAAGCTTTCTTT; clone size: many; V gene: TRBV5-1; D gene: TRBD1; J gene: TRBJ1-1
CDR3 protein: CASSLAALFYEQYF; CDR3 DNA: TGTGCCAGCAGCTTGGCCGCCCTCTTCTACGAGCAGTACTTC; clone size: -; V gene: TRBV5-6; D gene: -; J gene: TRBJ2-7
CDR3 protein: CASSFLGITGNTIYF; CDR3 DNA: TGCGCCAGCAGCTTCCTAGGGATAACTGGAAACACCATATATTTT; clone size: -; V gene: TRBV5-1; D gene: -; J gene: TRBJ1-3
CDR3 protein: CASTESGVKDEQFF; CDR3 DNA: TGTGCCAGCACGGAGTCAGGGGTTAAGGATGAGCAGTTCTTC; clone size: few; V gene: TRBV28; D gene: -; J gene: TRBJ2-1
CDR3 protein: CATTGRSNTGELFF; CDR3 DNA: TGTGCCACCACGGGGCGTTCGAACACCGGGGAGCTGTTTTTT; clone size: many; V gene: TRBV24-1; D gene: -; J gene: TRBJ2-2
CDR3 protein: CASSLERGVLKQYF; CDR3 DNA: TGTGCCAGCAGTTTGGAGCGGGGGGTGCTCAAGCAGTACTTC; clone size: many; V gene: TRBV12-3/TRBV12-4; D gene: TRBD2; J gene: TRBJ2-7
CDR3 protein: CASSLNAGTANTEAFF; CDR3 DNA: TGCGCCAGCAGCTTGAATGCCGGGACAGCGAACACTGAAGCTTTCTTT; clone size: -; V gene: TRBV5-1; D gene: TRBD1; J gene: TRBJ1-1
CDR3 protein: CASSPSRDRGYEQYF; CDR3 DNA: TGTGCCAGCAGCCCAAGCCGGGACAGGGGGTACGAGCAGTACTTC; clone size: few; V gene: TRBV7-2; D gene: TRBD1; J gene: TRBJ2-7
CDR3 protein: CASSQEGLGETQYF; CDR3 DNA: TGTGCCAGCAGCCAAGAGGGACTAGGGGAGACCCAGTACTTC; clone size: many; V gene: TRBV14; D gene: TRBD2; J gene: TRBJ2-5
CDR3 protein: CASSSGQGSADTQYF; CDR3 DNA: TGCGCCAGCAGCAGCGGACAGGGGAGCGCAGATACGCAGTATTTT; clone size: -; V gene: TRBV5-1; D gene: TRBD1; J gene: TRBJ2-3
CDR3 protein: CSASWSAGVYEQYF; CDR3 DNA: TGCAGTGCTAGCTGGTCAGCGGGAGTCTACGAGCAGTACTTC; clone size: -; V gene: TRBV20-1; D gene: TRBD2; J gene: TRBJ2-7
CDR3 protein: CASSVESALPYNEQFF; CDR3 DNA: TGTGCCAGCAGCGTAGAGTCCGCCCTTCCCTACAATGAGCAGTTCTTC; clone size: many; V gene: TRBV9; D gene: -; J gene: TRBJ2-1
CDR3 protein: CASSQVWGGQNIQYF; CDR3 DNA: TGCGCCAGCAGCCAAGTATGGGGGGGGCAAAACATTCAGTACTTC; clone size: many; V gene: TRBV4-3; D gene: -; J gene: TRBJ2-4
CDR3 protein: CASSQDHLRWYF; CDR3 DNA: TGTGCCAGCAGCCAAGACCATTTACGATGGTACTTC; clone size: -; V gene: TRBV14; D gene: -; J gene: TRBJ2-7
CDR3 protein: CATSELWSSGKETQYF; CDR3 DNA: TGTGCCACCAGTGAGCTTTGGTCTAGCGGGAAAGAGACCCAGTACTTC; clone size: few; V gene: TRBV24-1; D gene: TRBD2; J gene: TRBJ2-5
CDR3 protein: CASHPGQGIGEQYF; CDR3 DNA: TGCGCCAGCCACCCGGGACAGGGGATCGGCGAGCAGTACTTC; clone size: many; V gene: TRBV5-1; D gene: TRBD1; J gene: TRBJ2-7